The count of the clone carrying this TCR beta chain is one. This CDR3 region has 13 residues. Germline CDR1 MNHEY, CDR2 SMNVEV (reference sequence). Trimming removed 2 bases from V and 7 bases from J, with 11 bases in between. Here immunoSEQ multiplex PCR was the method, and the copy in TCRdb shows in-frame clones only, minus some. The profile shows around 34,000 clones, roughly 96% of them singletons. The sample originates from a study of preoperative IRX-2 immunotherapy in early breast cancer. Treatment meaning: preoperative locoregional IRX-2 cytokine immunotherapy. Preoperative locoregional IRX-2 cytokine immunotherapy was tested in the phase Ib source study.

Sample collection was performed from a patient treated with IRX-2 immunotherapy. The chain links TRBV27 to TRBJ2-5, with a tentative D call TRBD2 (5 bases). This clonotype originated in a human donor with breast cancer. CDR3 sequence (DNA): TGTGCCAGCAGTTTAGTAGGAGGAATGACCCAGTACTTC. Its protein product is CASSLVGGMTQYF.